The 24 T cell receptor beta chains below come from one sample, sequenced in a study of T-cell reconstitution after alpha-beta-depleted transplantation in children. Molecular barcoding with unique molecular identifiers was used for the TCRbeta library. MiXCR, run by TCRdb on the PCR reads, gives a single entry per CDR3 protein. The sample yields 73,000 or so distinct CDR3 sequences, 4.9% seen once. The sample was PBMCs, mostly from graft donor cells, taken 180 days after TCRalphabeta/CD19-depleted stem cell transplant. The receptors originated from a boy in the first two years of life who had a stem cell transplant for acute myeloid leukemia, so the T cells may come from the graft donor.

In its sample, this clonotype was seen many times. The V call is TRBV29-1, the J call TRBJ2-5, with D possibly matching TRBD2 (6 bases). Germline-derived CDR1 and CDR2 are SQVTM and ANQGSEA. Trimming took off 2 bases at V and 5 bases at J, with 12 bases between the two ends. CDR3 size: 13 residues. Written as DNA, the CDR3 is TGCAGCGTTGAACAGTTTGGGAGGGAGACCCAGTACTTC. Its protein is CSVEQFGRETQYF.

At least ten counts were recorded for this clonotype. The V and J genes are TRBV12-3 or TRBV12-4 and TRBJ2-1; no clear D gene. The CDR3 is 17 amino acids. Trimming removed 5 bases at V and 2 bases at J, with 19 bases between. In nucleotides, the CDR3 is TGTGCCAGCAGTCTAAGCCCTAACTTGGGTCCCTACAATGAGCAGTTCTTC. This gives the protein CASSLSPNLGPYNEQFF.

CDR3 nucleotides: TGTGCCACCCGACCCGCGTCAAGTCAGCCCCAGCATTTT. Amino acids: CATRPASSQPQHF. The chain uses TRBV10-3 and TRBJ1-5; D gene ambiguous. The CDR3 totals 13 residues. The V end lost 10 bases, the J end lost 6 bases, and 16 bases lay between the germline ends. Germline V gene data show CDR1 as ENHRY and CDR2 as SYGVKD.

The rearrangement uses TRBV12-5 and TRBJ2-1; D possibly uses TRBD1 or TRBD2 (6 bases each). This CDR3 has 19 amino acids. The V gene's germline CDR1 is LGHNT and CDR2 FRNRAP. In DNA, the CDR3 is TGTGCCTGCTGCCAAGGGGCCCCGGGGGCCTGGGTCCAATACAATGAGCAGTTCTTC. Translated: CACCQGAPGAWVQYNEQFF.

This clonotype was seen a few times. The V and J genes are TRBV10-2 and TRBJ2-7; maybe TRBD1 (5 bases). Germline V gene sequence: CDR1 WSHSY, CDR2 SAAADI. V was trimmed by 2 bases and J by 4 bases, leaving 6 bases between them. CDR3 length equals 12 residues. The CDR3 coding sequence is TGCGCCAGCAGTGAGAACAGGTACGAGCAGTACGTC. Translated: CASSENRYEQYV.

At least ten counts were recorded for this clonotype. The J gene is TRBJ2-5, the V gene TRBV5-1; D might be TRBD1 (6 bases). V was clipped by 5 bases and J by 2 bases, with 19 bases between them. The CDR3 has 16 residues. CDR1 SGHRS and CDR2 YFSETQ come from the germline V gene. The CDR3 DNA is TGCGCCAGCAGGGCGACAGGATACGGTGGTCAAGAGACCCAGTACTTC. As protein: CASRATGYGGQETQYF.

There are many counts of this clonotype. The rearrangement uses TRBV12-3 or TRBV12-4 and TRBJ2-3, with D possibly TRBD2 on 6 matching bases. The CDR3 length is 16 residues. V was clipped by 4 bases and J by 2 bases, with 16 bases between them. This CDR3 is CASSSLRDWYTDTQYF. CDR3 sequence (DNA): TGTGCCAGCAGTTCCCTCCGGGACTGGTACACAGATACGCAGTATTTT.

At least ten counts were recorded for this clonotype. The chain is built from TRBV12-3 or TRBV12-4 and TRBJ2-1, with D unresolved. CDR3 length: 14 amino acids. V was pared by 5 bases and J by 0 bases, with 8 bases between. CDR3 loop: CASSGLSSYNEQFF. In DNA, the CDR3 is TGTGCCAGCAGTGGGTTATCCTCCTACAATGAGCAGTTCTTC.

In this sample, this clonotype turned up many times. This rearrangement joins TRBV9 to TRBJ2-3; TRBD1 aligns across 8 bases. V shed 2 bases, J shed 5 bases, and the junction held 4 bases outside the gene matches. This CDR3 contains 14 residues. CDR1 is SGDLS, CDR2 YYNGEE, per germline. CDR3 nucleotides: TGTGCCAGCAGCGTGGGACAGGTCCTAGATACGCAGTATTTT. This translates into CASSVGQVLDTQYF.

This clonotype was seen repeatedly, ten times or more. The chain couples TRBV19 to TRBJ2-4; tentative D call: TRBD2 (7 bases). Per the germline V gene, CDR1 is LNHDA and CDR2 is SQIVND (reference sequence). This CDR3 is built from 13 residues. V lost 5 bases and J 7 bases, leaving 12 bases between the germline ends. The CDR3 DNA reads as TGTGCCAGTAGTCCAGGGAGGGGGAACATTCAGTACTTC. Its protein product is CASSPGRGNIQYF.

Concerning this clonotype itself: At one end, the junction sequence differs from germline, possibly due to a read error. V is TRBV27 and J is TRBJ1-1, with D hard to call. This CDR3 contains 14 residues. Per germline, CDR1 MNHEY and CDR2 SMNVEV (reference sequence). The CDR3 sequence: CASSFSGSSTEAVF. Here the CDR3 DNA reads TGTGCCAGCAGTTTTTCGGGATCGAGCACTGAAGCTGTCTTT.

This clonotype has at least ten counts. The gene calls are TRBV5-1 and TRBJ2-5; D gene unclear. Germline V CDR1 and CDR2: SGHRS, YFSETQ. V gave up 7 bases and J gave up 4 bases, with 17 bases separating them. This CDR3 is 14 amino acids long. CDR3 nucleotides: TGCGCCAGCTATGTGGATCCTGCCAGAGAGACCCAGTACTTC. It translates to CASYVDPARETQYF.

This clonotype was found many times. The CDR3 loop reads CASSFEQGPYEQYV. The CDR3 DNA reads TGCGCCAGCAGCTTCGAACAGGGACCCTACGAGCAGTACGTC. The chain carries TRBV5-1 and TRBJ2-7; tentative D call: TRBD1 (6 bases). V was trimmed by 2 bases and J by 2 bases, leaving 11 bases between them. CDR1 is SGHRS, CDR2 YFSETQ, per germline. The CDR3 is made up of 14 amino acids.

At least ten counts were recorded for this clonotype. The J gene is TRBJ1-3, the V gene TRBV9, with TRBD1 matching over 9 bases. Per germline, CDR1 SGDLS and CDR2 YYNGEE. J lost 0 bases, V lost 4 bases, and 5 bases had no gene match. The CDR3 loop spans 16 amino acids. The chain's CDR3 is CASSNGQGSSGNTIYF. The DNA of the CDR3 is TGTGCCAGCAGCAACGGACAGGGGAGCTCTGGAAACACCATATATTTT.

This clonotype was counted many times. The chain uses TRBV2 and TRBJ2-1; no definite D call. V was clipped by 5 bases and J by 8 bases, with 16 bases between them. CDR1 and CDR2 from the germline V gene are SNHLY and FYNNEI. CDR3 length: 14 residues. The CDR3 here is CASSIATIIDEQFF. As DNA, the CDR3 is TGTGCCAGCAGTATAGCCACCATTATCGATGAGCAGTTCTTC. Together with reference TRBV2 and TRBJ2-1, the CDR3 gives the full variable domain: EPEVTQTPSHQVTQMGQEVILRCVPISNHLYFYWYRQILGQKVEFLVSFYNNEISEKSEIFDDQFSVERPDGSNFTLKIRSTKLEDSAMYFCASSIATIIDEQFFGPGTRLTVL.

This clonotype occurred many times. CDR3 loop: CATSERTSPYEQYF. The CDR3 DNA sequence: TGTGCCACCAGTGAGAGGACATCCCCCTACGAGCAGTACTTC. The V gene is TRBV24-1, the J gene TRBJ2-7; maybe TRBD1 (5 bases). In germline, CDR1 is KGHDR, CDR2 SFDVKD. Trimming shortened V by 4 bases and J by 2 bases, and 11 bases separated the two germline ends. The CDR3 has 14 residues.

This clonotype was recorded many times. The chain joins TRBV11-2 to TRBJ2-3; 11 bases agree with TRBD1. CDR3 length equals 16 residues. V lost 0 bases, J lost 6 bases, and 5 bases stayed unmatched. Germline V CDR1 and CDR2: SGHAT, FQNNGV. CDR3 DNA sequence: TGTGCCAGCAGCTTAGATTACCGGGACAGGGGGGATACGCAGTATTTT. It codes for CASSLDYRDRGDTQYF.

This clonotype was found many times. The V gene is TRBV28, the J gene TRBJ1-2; 7 bases fit TRBD1. V was pared by 6 bases and J by 6 bases, with 7 bases of the junction left unmatched. CDR3 length: 13 residues. CDR1 and CDR2 from the germline V gene are MDHEN and SYDVKM. The CDR3: CASRFPGGNGYTF. CDR3 nucleotide sequence: TGTGCCAGCAGATTCCCAGGGGGAAATGGCTACACCTTC.

The J gene is TRBJ1-1, the V gene TRBV5-4; D remains ambiguous. Between the trimmed V and J ends, which lost 3 bases and 1 base, there was a span of 16 bases. The germline V gene encodes CDR1 SGHNT and CDR2 YYREEE (reference sequence). The CDR3 is made up of 16 amino acids. CDR3 loop: CASSSGPRLGNTEAFF. CDR3 bases: TGTGCCAGCAGCTCCGGACCCCGGTTAGGGAACACTGAAGCTTTCTTT.

This clonotype was seen ten or more times. CDR3 region: CASGLVIYEQFF. CDR3 coding DNA: TGTGCTAGTGGTTTGGTAATCTATGAGCAGTTCTTC. This chain uses TRBV12-5 with TRBJ2-1; D uncertain. Trimming shortened V by 0 bases and J by 8 bases, and 5 bases separated the two germline ends. This CDR3 region has 12 residues. Germline V lookup: CDR1 LGHNT, CDR2 FRNRAP.

This clonotype has at least ten counts. The CDR3 nucleotides are TGTGCCAGCAGCTTGGAGAGGGCAGATACGCAGTATTTT. This sequence encodes CASSLERADTQYF. The chain couples TRBV11-2 to TRBJ2-3; possibly TRBD2 for D (5 bases). V was pared by 3 bases and J by 4 bases, with 8 bases between. CDR1 and CDR2 from the germline V gene are SGHAT and FQNNGV. CDR3 size: 13 residues.

In this sample, this clonotype turned up many times. The CDR3 nucleotides are TGTGCCACCAGTGATTTACCCGGGACCCCAAACACCGGGGAGCTGTTTTTT. Amino acids: CATSDLPGTPNTGELFF. This chain connects TRBV24-1 to TRBJ2-2; the D call may be TRBD1 or TRBD2 (5 bases each). Germline V CDR1 and CDR2: KGHDR, SFDVKD. CDR3 size: 17 residues. Trimming took 1 base from V and 2 from J, leaving 13 bases between them.

The chain employs TRBV4-3 and TRBJ1-1, with D uncertain. The CDR3 extends over 14 amino acids. Germline CDR1 LGHNA, CDR2 YSLEER. V was clipped by 0 bases and J by 11 bases, with 16 bases between them. In nucleotides, the CDR3 is TGCGCCAGCAGCCAAGATCATGCTAACACCGACGCTTTCTTT. As protein: CASSQDHANTDAFF.

The sample holds many counts of this clonotype. The rearrangement joins TRBV28 to TRBJ2-4; D is undetermined. The germline V gene encodes CDR1 MDHEN and CDR2 SYDVKM. The germline V and J ends were trimmed by 7 bases and 1 base, with 11 bases remaining between them. The CDR3 runs 14 residues. The CDR3 coding sequence is TGTGCCAGCACCCAAAATCTGGCCAAAAACATTCAGTACTTC. The encoded protein is CASTQNLAKNIQYF.